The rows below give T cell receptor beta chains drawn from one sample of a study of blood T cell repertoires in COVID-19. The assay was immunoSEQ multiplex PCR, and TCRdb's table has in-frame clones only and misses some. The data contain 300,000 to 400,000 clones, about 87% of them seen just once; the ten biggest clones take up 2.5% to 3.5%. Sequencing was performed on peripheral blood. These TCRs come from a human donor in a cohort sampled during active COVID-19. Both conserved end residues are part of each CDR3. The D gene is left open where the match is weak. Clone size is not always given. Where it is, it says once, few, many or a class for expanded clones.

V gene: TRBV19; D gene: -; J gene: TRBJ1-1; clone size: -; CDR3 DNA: TGTGCCAGTAAACTAACCAGCGGGAACACTGAAGCTTTCTTT; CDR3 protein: CASKLTSGNTEAFF
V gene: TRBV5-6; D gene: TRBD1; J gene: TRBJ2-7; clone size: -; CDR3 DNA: TGTGCCAGCAGCTTGGACCTTACAGGGGTTGGGGAGCAGTACTTC; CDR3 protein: CASSLDLTGVGEQYF
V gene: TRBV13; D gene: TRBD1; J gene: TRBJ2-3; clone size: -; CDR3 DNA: TGTGCCAGCAGCACCCAGCCAGGGGGCACCACAGATACGCAGTATTTT; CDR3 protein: CASSTQPGGTTDTQYF
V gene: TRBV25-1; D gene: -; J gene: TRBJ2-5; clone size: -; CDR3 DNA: TGTGCCAGCAGTGATCTTCTCCTAGCCACCCAAGAGACCCAGTACTTC; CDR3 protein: CASSDLLLATQETQYF
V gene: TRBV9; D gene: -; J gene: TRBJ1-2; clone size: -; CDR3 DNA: TGTGCCAGCAGCGCCCCCCGGGACACTACTAACTATGGCTACACCTTC; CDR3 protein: CASSAPRDTTNYGYTF
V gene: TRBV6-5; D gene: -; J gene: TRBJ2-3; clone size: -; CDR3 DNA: TGTGCCAGCAGGGGAACGGGATTGGGCACAGATACGCAGTATTTT; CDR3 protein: CASRGTGLGTDTQYF
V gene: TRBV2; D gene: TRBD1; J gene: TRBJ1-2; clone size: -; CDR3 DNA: TGTGCCAGCAGGGGCCTGACAGGGACGGGCTACACCTTC; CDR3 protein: CASRGLTGTGYTF
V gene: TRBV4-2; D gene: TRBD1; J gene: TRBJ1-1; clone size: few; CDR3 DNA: TGTGCCAGCAGCCAAGAGGAGACAGGGGAGGCTTTCTTT; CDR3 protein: CASSQEETGEAFF
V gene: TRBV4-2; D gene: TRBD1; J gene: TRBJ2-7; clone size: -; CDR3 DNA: TGTGCCAGCAGCCAAGATTCTGGACAGGACTCCTACGAGCAGTACTTC; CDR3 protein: CASSQDSGQDSYEQYF
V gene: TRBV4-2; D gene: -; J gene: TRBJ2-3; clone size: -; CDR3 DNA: TGTGCCAGCAGCCAAGGCCGCGGGGATACGCAGTATTTT; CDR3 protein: CASSQGRGDTQYF
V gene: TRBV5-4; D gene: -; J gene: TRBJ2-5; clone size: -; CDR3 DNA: TGTGCCAGCAGCCCTTTAAATTCCCAGACCCAGTACTTC; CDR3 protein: CASSPLNSQTQYF
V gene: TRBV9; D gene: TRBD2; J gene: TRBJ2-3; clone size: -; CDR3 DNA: TGTGCCAGCAGCCACCACCAGATAGCGGGTGGAGCAGATACGCAGTATTTT; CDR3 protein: CASSHHQIAGGADTQYF
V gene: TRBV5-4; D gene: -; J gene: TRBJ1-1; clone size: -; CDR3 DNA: TGTGCCAGCAGCTCTAGTAGACAGGCCAACACTGAAGCTTTCTTT; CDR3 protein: CASSSSRQANTEAFF
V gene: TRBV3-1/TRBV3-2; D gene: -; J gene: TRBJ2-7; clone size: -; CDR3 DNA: TGTGCCAGCAGCCAAAGGGGTACCTCCGACGAGCAGTACTTC; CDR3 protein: CASSQRGTSDEQYF
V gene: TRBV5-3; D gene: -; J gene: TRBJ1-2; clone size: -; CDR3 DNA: TGTGCCAGAAGCCCACCACCGCGGGCTTGCTATGGCTACACCTTC; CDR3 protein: CARSPPPRACYGYTF
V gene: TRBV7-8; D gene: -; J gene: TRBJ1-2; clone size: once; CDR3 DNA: TGTGCCAGCAGGCCCCGGGGATACTATGGCTACACCTTC; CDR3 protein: CASRPRGYYGYTF
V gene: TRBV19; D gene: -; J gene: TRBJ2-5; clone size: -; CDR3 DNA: TGTGCCAGTAGTAAAGTGACAGGCGCAACCCGGGAGACCCAGTACTTC; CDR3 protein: CASSKVTGATRETQYF
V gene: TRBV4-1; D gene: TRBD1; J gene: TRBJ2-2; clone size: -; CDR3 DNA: TGCGCCAGCAGCCTCGTCCGACAGGGGGCCGGGGAGCTGTTTTTT; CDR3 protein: CASSLVRQGAGELFF
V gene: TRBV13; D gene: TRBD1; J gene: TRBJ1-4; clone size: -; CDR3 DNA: TGTGCCAGCAGCTACAGGGGGCGTGAAAAACTGTTTTTT; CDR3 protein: CASSYRGREKLFF
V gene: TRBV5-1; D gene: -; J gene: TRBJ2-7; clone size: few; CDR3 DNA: TGCGCCAGCCGCCGGGGCTACGGAGGGGTCTCCGAGCAGTACTTC; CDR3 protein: CASRRGYGGVSEQYF
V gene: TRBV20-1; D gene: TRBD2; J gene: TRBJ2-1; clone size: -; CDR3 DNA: TGCAGTGCTAGTGGCCTAGCGGGGGGACCGAGCTCCTACAATGAGCAGTTCTTC; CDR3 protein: CSASGLAGGPSSYNEQFF
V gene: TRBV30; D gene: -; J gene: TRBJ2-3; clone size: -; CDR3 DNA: TGTGCCTGGAGTAGAGGACAGACCAGCACAGATACGCAGTATTTT; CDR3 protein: CAWSRGQTSTDTQYF
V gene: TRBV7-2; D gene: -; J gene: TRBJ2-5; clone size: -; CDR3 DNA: TGTGCCAGCACTAAGGAGCAAGAGACCCAGTACTTC; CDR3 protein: CASTKEQETQYF
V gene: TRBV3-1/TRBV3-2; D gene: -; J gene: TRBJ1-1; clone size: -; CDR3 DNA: TGTGCCAGCAGCCAAGTGAGTTACGCGGACACTGAAGCTTTCTTT; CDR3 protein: CASSQVSYADTEAFF
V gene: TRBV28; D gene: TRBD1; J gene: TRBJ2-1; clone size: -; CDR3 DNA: TGTGCCAGCAGGACTCCGGGACAGGGGGCGAAGCAGTTCTTC; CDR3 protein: CASRTPGQGAKQFF
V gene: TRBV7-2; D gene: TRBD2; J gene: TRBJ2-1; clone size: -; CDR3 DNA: TGTGCCAGCAGTCCCACTAGCGGCTCCTACAATGAGCAGTTCTTC; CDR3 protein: CASSPTSGSYNEQFF
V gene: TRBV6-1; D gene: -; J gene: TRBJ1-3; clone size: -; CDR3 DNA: TGTGCCAGCAGTGAAGAGGGGAACAGGTTGACGGGCTCTGGAAACACCATATATTTT; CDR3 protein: CASSEEGNRLTGSGNTIYF
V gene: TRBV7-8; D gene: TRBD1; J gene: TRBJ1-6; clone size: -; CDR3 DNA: TGTGCCAGCAGCTTTCCGGGACAGGGGAGAAATTCACCCCTCCACTTT; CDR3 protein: CASSFPGQGRNSPLHF
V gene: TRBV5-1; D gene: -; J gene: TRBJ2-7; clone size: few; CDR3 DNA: TGCGCCAGCAGCTTGGGCGGTTACGAGCAGTACTTC; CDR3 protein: CASSLGGYEQYF